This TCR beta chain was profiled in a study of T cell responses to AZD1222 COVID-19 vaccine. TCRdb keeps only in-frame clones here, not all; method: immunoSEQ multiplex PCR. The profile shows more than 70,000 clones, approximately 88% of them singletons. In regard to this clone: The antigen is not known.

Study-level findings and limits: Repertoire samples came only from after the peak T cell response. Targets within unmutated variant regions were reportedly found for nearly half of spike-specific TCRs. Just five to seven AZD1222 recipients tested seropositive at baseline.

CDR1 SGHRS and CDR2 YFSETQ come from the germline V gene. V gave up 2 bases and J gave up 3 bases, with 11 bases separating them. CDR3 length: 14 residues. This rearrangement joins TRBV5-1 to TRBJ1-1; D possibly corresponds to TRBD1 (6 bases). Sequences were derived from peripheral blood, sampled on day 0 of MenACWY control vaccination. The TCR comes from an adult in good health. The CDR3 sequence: CASSFRAGDTEAFF. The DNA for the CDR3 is TGCGCCAGCAGCTTCCGGGCAGGGGACACTGAAGCTTTCTTT.